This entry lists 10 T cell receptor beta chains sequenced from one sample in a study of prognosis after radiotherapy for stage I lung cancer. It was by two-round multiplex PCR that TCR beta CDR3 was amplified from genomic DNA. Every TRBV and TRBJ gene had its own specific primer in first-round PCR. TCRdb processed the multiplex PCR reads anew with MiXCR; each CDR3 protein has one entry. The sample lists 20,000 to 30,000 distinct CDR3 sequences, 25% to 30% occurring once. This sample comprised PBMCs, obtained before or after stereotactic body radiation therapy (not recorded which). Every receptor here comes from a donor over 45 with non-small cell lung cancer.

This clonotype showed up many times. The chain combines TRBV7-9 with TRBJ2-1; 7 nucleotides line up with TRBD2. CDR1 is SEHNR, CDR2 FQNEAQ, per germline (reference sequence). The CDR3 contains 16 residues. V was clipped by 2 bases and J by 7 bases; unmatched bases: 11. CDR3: CASSLRSSGISNEQFF. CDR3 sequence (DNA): TGTGCCAGCAGCTTAAGGTCTAGCGGAATATCTAATGAGCAGTTCTTC.

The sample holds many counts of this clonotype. CDR3 amino acids: CASSPGLVGQETQYF. The CDR3, as DNA: TGTGCCAGCAGTCCCGGACTAGTGGGGCAAGAGACCCAGTACTTC. The rearrangement links TRBV11-2 to TRBJ2-5; 7 nucleotides align to TRBD2. The germline CDR1 and CDR2 sequences are SGHAT and FQNNGV. This CDR3 has 15 residues. The ends lost 6 bases at V and 2 bases at J; junction bases unmatched: 9.

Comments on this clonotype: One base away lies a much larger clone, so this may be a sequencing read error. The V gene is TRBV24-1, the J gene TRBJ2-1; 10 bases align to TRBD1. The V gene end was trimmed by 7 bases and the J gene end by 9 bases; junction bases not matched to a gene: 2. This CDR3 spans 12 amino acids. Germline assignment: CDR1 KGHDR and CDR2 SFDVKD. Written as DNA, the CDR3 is TGTGCCACCAGGACAGGGGGCAGTGAGCAGTTCTTC. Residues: CATRTGGSEQFF.

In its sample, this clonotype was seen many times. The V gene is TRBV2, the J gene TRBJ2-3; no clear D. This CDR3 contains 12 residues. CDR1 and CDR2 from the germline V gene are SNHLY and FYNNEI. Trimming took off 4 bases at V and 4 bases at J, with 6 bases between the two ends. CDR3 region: CASSVRADTQYF. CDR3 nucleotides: TGTGCCAGCAGTGTTAGGGCAGATACGCAGTATTTT. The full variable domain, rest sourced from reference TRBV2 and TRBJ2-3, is EPEVTQTPSHQVTQMGQEVILRCVPISNHLYFYWYRQILGQKVEFLVSFYNNEISEKSEIFDDQFSVERPDGSNFTLKIRSTKLEDSAMYFCASSVRADTQYFGPGTRLTVL.

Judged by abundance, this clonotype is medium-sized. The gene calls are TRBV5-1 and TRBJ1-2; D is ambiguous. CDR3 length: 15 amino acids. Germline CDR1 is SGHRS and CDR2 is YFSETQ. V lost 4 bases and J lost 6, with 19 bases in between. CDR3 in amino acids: CASSVGPTGGDGYTF. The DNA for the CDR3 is TGCGCCAGCAGCGTTGGCCCGACGGGCGGAGATGGCTACACCTTC.

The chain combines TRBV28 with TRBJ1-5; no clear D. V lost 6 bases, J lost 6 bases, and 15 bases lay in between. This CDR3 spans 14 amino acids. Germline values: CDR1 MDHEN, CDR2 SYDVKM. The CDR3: CASRFGPMGQPQHF. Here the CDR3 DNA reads TGTGCCAGCAGGTTCGGGCCTATGGGTCAGCCCCAGCATTTT.

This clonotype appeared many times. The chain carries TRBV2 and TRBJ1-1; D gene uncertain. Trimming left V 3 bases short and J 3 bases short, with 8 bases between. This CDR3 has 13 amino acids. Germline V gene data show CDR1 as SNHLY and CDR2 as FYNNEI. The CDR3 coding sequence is TGTGCCAGCAGTGACGAGCCGGACACTGAAGCTTTCTTT. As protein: CASSDEPDTEAFF.

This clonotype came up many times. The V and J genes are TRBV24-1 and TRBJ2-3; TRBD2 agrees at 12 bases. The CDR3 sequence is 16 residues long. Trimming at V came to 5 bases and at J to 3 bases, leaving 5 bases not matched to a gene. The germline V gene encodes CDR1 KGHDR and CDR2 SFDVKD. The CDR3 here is CATSGASGGATDTQYF. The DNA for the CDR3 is TGTGCCACCAGTGGGGCTAGCGGGGGGGCTACAGATACGCAGTATTTT.

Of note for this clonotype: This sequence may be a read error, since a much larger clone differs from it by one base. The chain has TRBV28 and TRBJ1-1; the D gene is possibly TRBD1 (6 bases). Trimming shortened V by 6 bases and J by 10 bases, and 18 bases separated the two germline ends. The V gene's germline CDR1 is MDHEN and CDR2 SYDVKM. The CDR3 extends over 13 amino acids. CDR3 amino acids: CASRTFRQGIAFF. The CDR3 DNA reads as TGTGCCAGCAGAACCTTCAGGCAGGGGATAGCTTTCTTT.

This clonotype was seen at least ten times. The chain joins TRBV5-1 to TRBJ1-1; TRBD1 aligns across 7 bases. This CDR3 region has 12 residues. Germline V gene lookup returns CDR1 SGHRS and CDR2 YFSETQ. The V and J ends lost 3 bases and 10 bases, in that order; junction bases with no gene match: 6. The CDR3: CASSSQGVAAFF. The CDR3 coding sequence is TGCGCCAGCAGCTCCCAGGGGGTTGCAGCTTTCTTT.